This TCR beta chain stems from a study of spatial heterogeneity in lung cancer. Looking at the study overall: Alpha-chain detections were consistently fewer than beta-chain detections among the sequences. Findings and limits, study-wide: Ubiquitous expanded tumor TCRs appeared in blood more at resection than follow-up.

The time point is: sample taken at primary tumor resection. Whole RNA obtained from tumor, nontumor lung or frozen PBMC underwent sequencing without sorting. The donors, 70 to 80 patients with untreated early-stage non-small cell lung cancer, provided the samples. This clonotype was picked up a small number of times. Antigen specificity is unknown. Via MiXCR, TCRdb re-called the 5' RACE reads, giving one row per CDR3 protein. The data contain about 50,000 distinct CDR3 sequences, 7.6% of them singletons. The CDR3 spans 15 residues. Germline values: CDR1 SNHLY, CDR2 FYNNEI. Trimming pared 2 bases from V and 6 bases from J, leaving 13 bases between.

The specimen was PBMCs, collected at surgery. J is TRBJ2-2 and V is TRBV2; D not certain. The TCR originated in a female donor with early-stage non-small cell lung cancer. This chain's CDR3 is CASSELREVAGELFF. In DNA, the CDR3 is TGTGCCAGCAGTGAATTACGAGAGGTAGCCGGGGAGCTGTTTTTT.